The sample holds one count of the clone carrying this T cell receptor beta chain. Its antigen is as yet unknown. Vbeta (60) and Jbeta (13) primers were used in the PCR. Assay: immunoSEQ multiplex PCR; the TCRdb copy retains only in-frame clones and omits some. The sample carries a few hundred thousand clones, approximately 90% recorded once. This sample is part of a study of cytomegalovirus exposure and HLA in healthy donors. For the study at large: Findings of an earlier analysis included about 100 million unique TCR beta sequences from some 200 million T cells.

CDR1 MGHRA and CDR2 YSYEKL come from the germline V gene. CDR3 length equals 15 residues. V was pared by 1 base and J by 1 base, with 8 bases between. Regarding the study as a whole: Relative to the roughly 700-donor mean, N-insertions were reportedly fewer in an Asian-associated ancestry cluster in a later analysis.

Source material: PBMCs. The receptor's source is a young woman in good health and CMV-seronegative. The chain recombines TRBV4-1 with TRBJ1-5; D gene uncertain. As DNA, the CDR3 is TGCGCCAGCAGCCAAGGGACGGGGAGCAATCAGCCCCAGCATTTT. It is translated as CASSQGTGSNQPQHF.